This T cell receptor beta chain was retrieved from a study of blood T cell repertoires in COVID-19. Study overall: COVID-19 samples collected from the United States, Italy and Spain covered acute and convalescent phases. PBMCs, B-cell-depleted T cells, or T cells provided the cDNA or gDNA that made up the material.

CDR1 SGHNT and CDR2 YYREEE come from the germline V gene (reference sequence). V was pared by 8 bases and J by 2 bases, with 4 bases of the junction left unmatched. CDR3 length: 13 amino acids. Original processing methods: Amplification of reference gene primers provided the estimated nucleated cell counts. Libraries were prepared by immunoSEQ multiplex PCR; TCRdb keeps only in-frame clonotypes and omits some of them. V, J and clone size are those of that table, while D and trimming were read from the DNA. The sample lists roughly 66,000 clones; 82% were seen once. The genes are TRBV5-4 and TRBJ2-1; TRBD1 aligns across 7 bases. The sequenced material came from peripheral blood. This clonotype was obtained from a man in his 60s with acute or convalescent COVID-19. This chain's CDR3 is CASKGQTYNEQFF. The CDR3 coding sequence is TGTGCCAGTAAGGGACAGACCTACAATGAGCAGTTCTTC.